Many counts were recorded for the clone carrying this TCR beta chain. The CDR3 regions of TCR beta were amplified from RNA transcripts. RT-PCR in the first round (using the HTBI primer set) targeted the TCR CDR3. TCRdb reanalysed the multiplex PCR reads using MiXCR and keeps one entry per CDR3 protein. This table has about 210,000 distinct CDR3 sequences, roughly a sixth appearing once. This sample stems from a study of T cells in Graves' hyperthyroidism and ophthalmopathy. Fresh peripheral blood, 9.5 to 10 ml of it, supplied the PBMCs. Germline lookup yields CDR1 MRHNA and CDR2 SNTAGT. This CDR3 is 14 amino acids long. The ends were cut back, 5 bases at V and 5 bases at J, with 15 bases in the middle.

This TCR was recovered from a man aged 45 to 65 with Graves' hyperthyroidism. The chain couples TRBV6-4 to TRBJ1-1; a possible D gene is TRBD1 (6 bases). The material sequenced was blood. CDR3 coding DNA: TGTGCCAGCAGTCCTTCTCCGGGACAAACTGAAGCTTTCTTT. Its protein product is CASSPSPGQTEAFF.